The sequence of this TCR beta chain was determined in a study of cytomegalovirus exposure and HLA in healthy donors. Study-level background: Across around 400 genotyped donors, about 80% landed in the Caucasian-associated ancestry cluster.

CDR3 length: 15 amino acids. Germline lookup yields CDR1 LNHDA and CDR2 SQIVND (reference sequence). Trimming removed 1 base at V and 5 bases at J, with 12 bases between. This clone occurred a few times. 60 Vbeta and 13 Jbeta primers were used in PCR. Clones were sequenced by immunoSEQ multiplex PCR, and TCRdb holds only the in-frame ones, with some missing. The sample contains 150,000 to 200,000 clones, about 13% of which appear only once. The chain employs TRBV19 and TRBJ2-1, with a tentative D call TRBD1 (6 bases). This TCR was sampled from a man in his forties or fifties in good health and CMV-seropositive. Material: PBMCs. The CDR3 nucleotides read TGTGCCAGTAGTATAGCACGGACAGTAAACAATGAGCAGTTCTTC. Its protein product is CASSIARTVNNEQFF.